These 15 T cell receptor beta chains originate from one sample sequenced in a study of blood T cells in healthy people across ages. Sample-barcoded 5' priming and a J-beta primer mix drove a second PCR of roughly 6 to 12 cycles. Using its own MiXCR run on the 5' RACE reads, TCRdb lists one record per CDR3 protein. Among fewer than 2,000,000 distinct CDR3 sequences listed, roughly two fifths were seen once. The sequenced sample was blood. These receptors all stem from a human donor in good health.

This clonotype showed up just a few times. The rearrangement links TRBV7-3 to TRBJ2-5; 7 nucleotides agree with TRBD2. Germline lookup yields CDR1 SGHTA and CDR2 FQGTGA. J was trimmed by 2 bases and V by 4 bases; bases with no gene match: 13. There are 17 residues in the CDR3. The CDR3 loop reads CASSSTPGTGGQETQYF. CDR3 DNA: TGTGCCAGCAGCTCCACTCCCGGGACGGGGGGACAAGAGACCCAGTACTTC.

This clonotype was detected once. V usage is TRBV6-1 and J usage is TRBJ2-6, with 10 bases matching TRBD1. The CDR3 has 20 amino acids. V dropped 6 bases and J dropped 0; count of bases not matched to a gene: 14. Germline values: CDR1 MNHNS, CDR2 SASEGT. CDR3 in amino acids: CASSPSPGTGVGSGANVLTF. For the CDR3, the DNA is TGTGCCAGCAGCCCTTCCCCGGGGACAGGGGTAGGCTCTGGGGCCAACGTCCTGACTTTC.

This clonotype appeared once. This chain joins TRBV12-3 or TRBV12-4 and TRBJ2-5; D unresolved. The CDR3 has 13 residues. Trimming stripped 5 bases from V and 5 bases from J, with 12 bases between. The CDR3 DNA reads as TGTGCCAGCAGTCAGCTTAGATGGGAGACCCAGTACTTC. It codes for CASSQLRWETQYF.

The chain's CDR3 is CASNGRGSNQPQHF. Written as DNA, the CDR3 is TGTGCCAGCAATGGTAGGGGTAGCAATCAGCCCCAGCATTTT. The chain recombines TRBV12-3 or TRBV12-4 with TRBJ1-5, with a weak D call TRBD1 (5 bases). V lost 7 bases and J 0 bases, leaving 10 bases between the germline ends. The CDR3 has 14 residues.

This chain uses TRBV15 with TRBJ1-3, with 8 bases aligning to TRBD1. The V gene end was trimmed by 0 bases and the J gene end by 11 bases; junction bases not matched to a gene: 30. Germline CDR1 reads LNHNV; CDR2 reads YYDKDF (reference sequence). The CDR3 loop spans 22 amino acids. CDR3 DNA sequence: TGTGCCACCAGCAGAGATACCCTCCGACAGGGGAGGGCTTGGAACAATCCTGAGGCCATATATTTT. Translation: CATSRDTLRQGRAWNNPEAIYF.

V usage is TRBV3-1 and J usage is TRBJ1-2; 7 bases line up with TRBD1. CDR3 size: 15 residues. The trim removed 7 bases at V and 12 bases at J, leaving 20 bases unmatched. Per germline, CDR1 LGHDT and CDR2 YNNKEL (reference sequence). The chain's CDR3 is CASTPTGLNTGAHTF. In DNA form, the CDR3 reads TGTGCCAGCACCCCCACCGGGTTAAACACAGGGGCTCACACCTTC. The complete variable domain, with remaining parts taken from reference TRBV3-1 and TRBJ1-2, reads DTAVSQTPKYLVTQMGNDKSIKCEQNLGHDTMYWYKQDSKKFLKIMFSYNNKELIINETVPNRFSPKSPDKAHLNLHINSLELGDSAVYFCASTPTGLNTGAHTFGSGTRLTVV.

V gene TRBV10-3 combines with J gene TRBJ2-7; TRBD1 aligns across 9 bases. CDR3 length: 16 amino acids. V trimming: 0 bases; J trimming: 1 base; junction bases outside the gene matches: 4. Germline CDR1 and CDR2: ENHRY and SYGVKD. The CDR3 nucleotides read TGTGCCATCAGTGAGTCGAGGGACAGGGTGTCCTACGAGCAGTACTTC. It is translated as CAISESRDRVSYEQYF.

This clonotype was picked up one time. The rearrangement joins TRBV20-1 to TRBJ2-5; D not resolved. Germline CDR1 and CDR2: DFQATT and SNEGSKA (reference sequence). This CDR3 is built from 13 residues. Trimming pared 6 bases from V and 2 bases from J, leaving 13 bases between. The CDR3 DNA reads TGCAGTGCCGAGGAACTGATGCAAGAGACCCAGTACTTC. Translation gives CSAEELMQETQYF.

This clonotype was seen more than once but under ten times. CDR3 in DNA: TGCAGCGTTGAAGATCCTCCGGGGGCAGGCGGGCATGGCTACACCTTC. The encoded protein is CSVEDPPGAGGHGYTF. The chain recombines TRBV29-1 with TRBJ1-2; TRBD1 is a possible D gene (6 bases). Trimming removed 0 bases at V and 6 bases at J, with 20 bases between. The CDR3 runs 16 residues. CDR1 is SQVTM, CDR2 ANQGSEA, per germline.

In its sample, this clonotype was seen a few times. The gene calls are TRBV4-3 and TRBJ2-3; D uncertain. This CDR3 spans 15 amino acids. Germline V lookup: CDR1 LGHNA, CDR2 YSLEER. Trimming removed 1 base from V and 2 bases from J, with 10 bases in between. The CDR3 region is CASSQAWATTDTQYF. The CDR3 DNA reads TGCGCCAGCAGCCAAGCTTGGGCGACCACAGATACGCAGTATTTT.

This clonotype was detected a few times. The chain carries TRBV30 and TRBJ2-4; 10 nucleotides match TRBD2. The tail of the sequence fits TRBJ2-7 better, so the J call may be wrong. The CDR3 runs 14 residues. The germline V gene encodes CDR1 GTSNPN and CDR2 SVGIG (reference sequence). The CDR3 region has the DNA TGTGCCTGGAGTATGCTAGCGGGAGAGTACGAGCAGTACTTC. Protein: CAWSMLAGEYEQYF.

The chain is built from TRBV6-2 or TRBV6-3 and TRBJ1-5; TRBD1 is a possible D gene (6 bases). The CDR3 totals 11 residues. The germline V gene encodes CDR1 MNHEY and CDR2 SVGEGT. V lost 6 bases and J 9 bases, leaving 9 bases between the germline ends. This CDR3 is CASSQGTPQHF. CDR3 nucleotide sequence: TGTGCCAGCAGCCAGGGGACGCCCCAGCATTTT.

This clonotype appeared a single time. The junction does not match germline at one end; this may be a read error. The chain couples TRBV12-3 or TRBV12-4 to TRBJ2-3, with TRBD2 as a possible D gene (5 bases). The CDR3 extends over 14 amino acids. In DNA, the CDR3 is TGCGCCAGCAGTCCACGACTATACGCAGATACGCAGTATTTT. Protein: CASSPRLYADTQYF.

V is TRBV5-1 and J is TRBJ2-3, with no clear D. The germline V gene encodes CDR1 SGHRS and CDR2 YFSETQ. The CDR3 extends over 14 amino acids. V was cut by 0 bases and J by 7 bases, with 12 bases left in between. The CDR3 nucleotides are TGCGCCAGCAGCTTGGGTCTCCGTGCTCATACGCAGTATTTT. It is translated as CASSLGLRAHTQYF.

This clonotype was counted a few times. The CDR3 DNA reads as TGTGCCAGCAGCCGTTATAGCGTGACGAACACCGGGGAGCTGTTTTTT. It yields the protein CASSRYSVTNTGELFF. The chain joins TRBV7-2 to TRBJ2-2; perhaps TRBD2 as D (5 bases). This CDR3 has 16 amino acids. Looked up from germline, CDR1 is SGHTA and CDR2 is FQGNSA. The V gene lost 5 bases and the J gene lost 0 bases, with 13 bases spanning the gap.